This is a list of T cell receptor beta chains from one sample in a study of blood T cell repertoires in COVID-19. Profiled with immunoSEQ multiplex PCR; TCRdb holds only in-frame clones, not every one. The data show fewer than 300,000 clones, 75% to 95% seen once. Sequencing used PBMCs or T cells enriched from blood (not recorded which). The receptors shown here come from a woman aged 25 to 39 who had recovered from COVID-19. CDR3s include the opening cysteine and the closing phenylalanine or tryptophan. The order of the fields is clone size, V gene, J gene, D gene, CDR3 protein, CDR3 DNA. D genes are given only for firm matches. Rows give clone size only sometimes, using once, few, many, or a class for an expanded clone.

NA,TRBV6-2/TRBV6-3,TRBJ1-5,TRBD1,CASSSGQGRRNQPQHF,TGTGCCAGCAGTTCGGGACAGGGCCGGCGCAATCAGCCCCAGCATTTT
few,TRBV19,TRBJ2-2,NA,CASRETNTGELFF,TGTGCCAGTCGGGAAACGAACACCGGGGAGCTGTTTTTT
NA,TRBV7-2,TRBJ1-3,TRBD1,CASRGTGSGNTIYF,TGTGCCAGCAGGGGGACAGGCTCTGGAAACACCATATATTTT
NA,TRBV7-9,TRBJ2-7,TRBD1,CASSPPGQGSEQYF,TGTGCCAGCAGCCCGCCGGGACAGGGATCCGAGCAGTACTTC
NA,TRBV3-1/TRBV3-2,TRBJ2-5,NA,CASSSRLIQETQYF,TGTGCCAGCAGCTCGCGACTAATTCAAGAGACCCAGTACTTC
NA,TRBV24-1,TRBJ1-1,NA,CATSPGANTEAFF,TGTGCCACCAGTCCAGGGGCGAACACTGAAGCTTTCTTT
NA,TRBV5-5,TRBJ2-1,TRBD2,CASSLAELADGGEQFF,TGTGCCAGCAGCTTGGCCGAACTAGCGGATGGGGGTGAGCAGTTCTTC
once,TRBV19,TRBJ1-2,TRBD1,CASIGQGAPRGYTF,TGTGCCAGTATCGGACAGGGGGCCCCTCGGGGCTACACCTTC
once,TRBV9,TRBJ1-1,NA,CASSGPEGVNTEAFF,TGTGCCAGCAGCGGACCCGAAGGGGTGAACACTGAAGCTTTCTTT
NA,TRBV11-3,TRBJ2-1,TRBD2,CASSLKLAGVSEQFF,TGTGCCAGCAGCTTAAAACTAGCGGGAGTGTCTGAGCAGTTCTTC
NA,TRBV13,TRBJ1-6,TRBD1,CASSRRTGRSYNSPLHF,TGTGCCAGCAGCCGTCGGACAGGGAGGTCCTATAATTCACCCCTCCACTTT
NA,TRBV2,TRBJ2-3,TRBD2,CASSPGLGESYTQYF,TGTGCCAGCAGTCCAGGACTAGGGGAGTCGTATACGCAGTATTTT
few,TRBV30,TRBJ2-2,TRBD2,CAWSDRLAGGRWELFF,TGTGCCTGGAGTGACAGACTAGCGGGAGGAAGATGGGAGCTGTTTTTT
NA,TRBV29-1,TRBJ2-7,TRBD1,CSVEDWDRGKNYEQYF,TGCAGCGTTGAAGATTGGGACAGGGGAAAGAACTACGAGCAGTACTTC
NA,TRBV11-2,TRBJ2-7,NA,CASSLDPGVHEQYF,TGTGCCAGCAGCTTAGATCCGGGGGTCCACGAGCAGTACTTC
NA,TRBV28,TRBJ2-1,TRBD2,CASRRGTSGSSYNEQFF,TGTGCCAGCAGGCGGGGGACTAGCGGGAGCTCCTACAATGAGCAGTTCTTC
NA,TRBV19,TRBJ1-4,TRBD1,CASSIDRDNEKLFF,TGTGCCAGTAGTATCGACAGGGATAATGAAAAACTGTTTTTT
NA,TRBV30,TRBJ1-5,NA,CAWSPIRRGYSNQPQHF,TGTGCCTGGAGCCCAATTCGAAGGGGCTATAGCAATCAGCCCCAGCATTTT
NA,TRBV19,TRBJ1-5,TRBD1,CASSMVWGQDQPQHF,TGTGCCAGTAGTATGGTTTGGGGACAGGATCAGCCCCAGCATTTT
NA,TRBV18,TRBJ1-1,NA,CASSQAGAGSEAFF,TGTGCCAGCTCCCAGGCGGGGGCCGGCTCTGAAGCTTTCTTT
NA,TRBV19,TRBJ1-5,NA,CASSMTRVSSNQPQHF,TGTGCCAGTAGTATGACGAGGGTATCGAGCAATCAGCCCCAGCATTTT
NA,TRBV7-2,TRBJ2-5,TRBD2,CASSLAVAGGGETQYF,TGTGCCAGCAGCTTAGCAGTAGCGGGAGGTGGTGAGACCCAGTACTTC
once,TRBV7-2,TRBJ1-2,NA,CASSLVGLNYGYTF,TGTGCCAGCAGCTTAGTTGGACTTAACTATGGCTACACCTTC
NA,TRBV28,TRBJ1-2,NA,CASNPTGNYGYTF,TGTGCCAGCAACCCGACGGGGAACTATGGCTACACCTTC
NA,TRBV5-5,TRBJ2-5,NA,CASSRPGWETQYF,TGTGCCAGCAGCCGGCCAGGGTGGGAGACCCAGTACTTC
NA,TRBV10-3,TRBJ1-5,NA,CAISESNRDLSNQPQHF,TGTGCCATCAGTGAGTCGAACAGGGACCTTAGCAATCAGCCCCAGCATTTT
NA,TRBV19,TRBJ1-2,NA,CASSILTGNNYGYTF,TGTGCCAGTAGTATTTTGACAGGCAACAACTATGGCTACACCTTC
NA,TRBV5-1,TRBJ2-2,NA,CASSPFGREFIDTGELFF,TGCGCCAGCAGCCCGTTCGGTCGGGAGTTCATCGACACCGGGGAGCTGTTTTTT
NA,TRBV27,TRBJ2-7,TRBD1,CASSSSTGVSYEQYF,TGTGCCAGCAGTTCCTCGACAGGGGTCTCCTACGAGCAGTACTTC